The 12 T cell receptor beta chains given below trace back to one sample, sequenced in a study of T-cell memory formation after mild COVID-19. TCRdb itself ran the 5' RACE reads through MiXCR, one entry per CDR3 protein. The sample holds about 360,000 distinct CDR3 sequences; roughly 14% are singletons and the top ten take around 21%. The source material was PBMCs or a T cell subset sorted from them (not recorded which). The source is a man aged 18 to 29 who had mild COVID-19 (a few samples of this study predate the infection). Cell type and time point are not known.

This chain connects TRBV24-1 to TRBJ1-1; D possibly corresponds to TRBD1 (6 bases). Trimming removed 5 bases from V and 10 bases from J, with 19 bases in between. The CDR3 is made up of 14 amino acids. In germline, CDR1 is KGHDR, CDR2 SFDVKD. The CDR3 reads CATSARTGAQGAFF. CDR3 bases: TGTGCCACCAGTGCCAGGACGGGGGCTCAGGGAGCTTTCTTT.

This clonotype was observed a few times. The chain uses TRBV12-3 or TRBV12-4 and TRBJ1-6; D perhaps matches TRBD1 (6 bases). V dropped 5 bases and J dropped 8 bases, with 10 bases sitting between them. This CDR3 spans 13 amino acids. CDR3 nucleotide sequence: TGTGCCAGCAGTACAGGGCTTGATTCACCCCTCCACTTT. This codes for CASSTGLDSPLHF.

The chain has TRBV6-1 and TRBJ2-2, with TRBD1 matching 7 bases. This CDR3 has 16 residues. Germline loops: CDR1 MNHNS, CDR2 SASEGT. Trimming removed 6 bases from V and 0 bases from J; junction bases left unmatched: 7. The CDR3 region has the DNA TGTGCCAGCAGCTCGACAGGGCCCCCGAACACCGGGGAGCTGTTTTTT. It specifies CASSSTGPPNTGELFF.

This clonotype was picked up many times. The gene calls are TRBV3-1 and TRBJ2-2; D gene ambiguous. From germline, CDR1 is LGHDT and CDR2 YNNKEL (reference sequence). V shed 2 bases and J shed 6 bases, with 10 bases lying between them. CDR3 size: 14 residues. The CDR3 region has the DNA TGTGCCAGCAGCCAATTCATAGCCGCCGGGGAGCTGTTTTTT. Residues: CASSQFIAAGELFF.

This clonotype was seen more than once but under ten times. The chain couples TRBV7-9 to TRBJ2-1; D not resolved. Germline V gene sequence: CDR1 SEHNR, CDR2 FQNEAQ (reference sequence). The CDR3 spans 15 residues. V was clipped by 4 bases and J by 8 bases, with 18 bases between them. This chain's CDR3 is CASSSSPSNSYEQFF. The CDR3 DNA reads TGTGCCAGCAGCTCGAGTCCCTCCAACTCTTATGAGCAGTTCTTC.

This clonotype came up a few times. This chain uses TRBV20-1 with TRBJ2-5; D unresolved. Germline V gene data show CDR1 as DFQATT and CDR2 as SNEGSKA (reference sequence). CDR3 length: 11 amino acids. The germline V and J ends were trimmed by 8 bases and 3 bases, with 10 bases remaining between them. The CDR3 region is CSFRAKETQYF. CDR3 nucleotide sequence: TGCAGTTTCCGGGCAAAAGAGACCCAGTACTTC.

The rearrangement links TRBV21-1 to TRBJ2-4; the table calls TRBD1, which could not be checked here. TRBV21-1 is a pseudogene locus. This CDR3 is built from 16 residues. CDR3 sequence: CASSKVKGVTKNIQYF. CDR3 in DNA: TGTGCCAGCAGCAAAGTGAAAGGGGTTACCAAAAACATTCAGTACTTC.

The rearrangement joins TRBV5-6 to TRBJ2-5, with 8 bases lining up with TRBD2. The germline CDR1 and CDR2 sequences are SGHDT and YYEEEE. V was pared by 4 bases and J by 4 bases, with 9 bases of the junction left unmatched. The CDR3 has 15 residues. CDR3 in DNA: TGTGCCAGCAGCCCGGGGGGGGCAGTTGGAGAGACCCAGTACTTC. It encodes CASSPGGAVGETQYF.

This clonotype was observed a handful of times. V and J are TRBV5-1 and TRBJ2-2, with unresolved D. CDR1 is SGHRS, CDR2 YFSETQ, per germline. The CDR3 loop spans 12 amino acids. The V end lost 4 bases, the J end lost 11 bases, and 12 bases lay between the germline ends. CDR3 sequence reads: CASSALADELFF. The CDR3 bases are TGCGCCAGCAGCGCCCTGGCGGACGAGCTGTTTTTT.

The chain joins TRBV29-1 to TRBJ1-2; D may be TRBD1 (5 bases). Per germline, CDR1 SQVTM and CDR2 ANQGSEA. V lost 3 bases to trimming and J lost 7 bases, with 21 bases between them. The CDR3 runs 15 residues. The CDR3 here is CSVDPRDLNPIGYTF. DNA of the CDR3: TGCAGCGTTGACCCCCGGGACCTTAACCCTATTGGCTACACCTTC.

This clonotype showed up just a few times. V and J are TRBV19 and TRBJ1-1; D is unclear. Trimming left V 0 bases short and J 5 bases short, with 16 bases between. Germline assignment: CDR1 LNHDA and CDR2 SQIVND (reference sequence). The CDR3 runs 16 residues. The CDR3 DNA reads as TGTGCCAGTAGTATAGAGGGATCCTGGTCCGGAACTGAAGCTTTCTTT. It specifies CASSIEGSWSGTEAFF.

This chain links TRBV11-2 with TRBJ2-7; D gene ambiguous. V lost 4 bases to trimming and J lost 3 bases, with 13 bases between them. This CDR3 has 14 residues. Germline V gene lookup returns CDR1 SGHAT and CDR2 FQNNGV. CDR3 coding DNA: TGTGCCAGCAGCTCCTTTGGACGCTTCTACGAGCAGTACTTC. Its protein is CASSSFGRFYEQYF.